The 6 T cell receptor beta chains in this list originate from one sample, sequenced in a study of blood T cell repertoires in COVID-19. TCRdb's table, derived via immunoSEQ multiplex PCR, lists solely in-frame clones and lacks some. The table records fewer than 400,000 clones, around 90% of them present only once. Source material: PBMCs or T cells enriched from blood (not recorded which). The receptors originated from a man in his sixties who had recovered from COVID-19.

The chain employs TRBV10-3 and TRBJ2-1; 14 nucleotides line up with TRBD2. Germline trimming cut 5 bases from V and 6 bases from J; bases unmatched to any gene: 3. Germline CDR1 reads ENHRY; CDR2 reads SYGVKD. The CDR3 contains 15 residues. CDR3 nucleotides: TGTGCCATCAGTTCGGGACTAGCGGGAGTCAATGAGCAGTTCTTC. This gives the protein CAISSGLAGVNEQFF.

Note on this clone: This specimen includes other DNA sequences encoding the same CDR3. The chain employs TRBV7-9 and TRBJ2-5; no clear D. The CDR3 is made up of 11 amino acids. The germline V gene encodes CDR1 SEHNR and CDR2 FQNEAQ (reference sequence). Trimming shortened V by 5 bases and J by 2 bases, and 3 bases separated the two germline ends. The CDR3 loop is CASSQQETQYF. The CDR3 DNA is TGTGCCAGCAGCCAACAAGAGACCCAGTACTTC.

The rearrangement uses TRBV7-3 and TRBJ2-7; D ambiguous. This CDR3 is built from 13 residues. Germline CDR1 reads SGHTA; CDR2 reads FQGTGA. V was trimmed by 4 bases and J by 1 base, leaving 8 bases between them. CDR3 residues: CASSYGPSYEQYF. The CDR3 DNA reads as TGTGCCAGCAGCTACGGTCCTTCCTACGAGCAGTACTTC.

The chain links TRBV2 to TRBJ2-3; the D is unclear. The V end lost 7 bases, the J end lost 1 base, and 6 bases lay between the germline ends. CDR3 length: 12 residues. Germline-derived CDR1 and CDR2 are SNHLY and FYNNEI. Here the CDR3 reads CASNTGTDTQYF. CDR3 nucleotides: TGTGCCAGCAATACGGGCACAGATACGCAGTATTTT. Filled out from reference TRBV2 and TRBJ2-3, the complete variable domain reads EPEVTQTPSHQVTQMGQEVILRCVPISNHLYFYWYRQILGQKVEFLVSFYNNEISEKSEIFDDQFSVERPDGSNFTLKIRSTKLEDSAMYFCASNTGTDTQYFGPGTRLTVL.

The V call is TRBV18, the J call TRBJ2-7, with D tentatively TRBD1 (5 bases). The length of the CDR3 is 15 residues. Trimming cost V 2 bases and J 1 base, with 12 bases left between them. CDR1 is KGHSH, CDR2 LQKENI, per germline. Written as DNA, the CDR3 is TGTGCCAGCTCACCAATGGGGCAGGAGTCCTACGAGCAGTACTTC. Translating gives CASSPMGQESYEQYF.

The chain recombines TRBV30 with TRBJ2-5; 9 bases are a match to TRBD2. The CDR3 loop spans 16 amino acids. Germline V gives CDR1 GTSNPN, CDR2 SVGIG (reference sequence). With V trimmed by 0 bases and J by 5 bases, 10 bases remained unmatched. The CDR3 DNA reads as TGTGCCTGGAGTGTAAGGGGCCTAGCGGGAAGGGAGACCCAGTACTTC. This sequence encodes CAWSVRGLAGRETQYF.